The sequence of this TCR beta chain was determined in a study of T-cell memory formation after mild COVID-19. Germline CDR1 is SEHNR and CDR2 is FQNEAQ (reference sequence). V shed 5 bases and J 2 bases; nucleotides not matched to a gene: 12. CDR3 length equals 16 residues. For this clonotype: Its antigen is undetermined.

General study findings and limits: Later expanders leaned toward CD4+, whereas clones contracting from day 15 to 85 were balanced CD4/CD8.

5'RACE, which relied on constant-segment primers, yielded TCR alpha and TCR beta cDNA libraries carrying sample barcodes and UMIs. TCRdb used MiXCR to reprocess the 5' RACE reads, holding one entry per CDR3 protein. This sample has over 500,000 distinct CDR3 sequences, with roughly 17% found just once. The receptor was derived from an adult woman who had mild COVID-19 (a few samples of this study predate the infection). Cell type and time point are not known. The chain employs TRBV7-9 and TRBJ2-7, with 7 bases lining up with TRBD1. What was sequenced was PBMCs or a T cell subset sorted from them (not recorded which). The CDR3 nucleotides are TGTGCCAGCAGCCCCCGGACAGGAAAGAAAACCTACGAGCAGTACTTC. Translation: CASSPRTGKKTYEQYF.